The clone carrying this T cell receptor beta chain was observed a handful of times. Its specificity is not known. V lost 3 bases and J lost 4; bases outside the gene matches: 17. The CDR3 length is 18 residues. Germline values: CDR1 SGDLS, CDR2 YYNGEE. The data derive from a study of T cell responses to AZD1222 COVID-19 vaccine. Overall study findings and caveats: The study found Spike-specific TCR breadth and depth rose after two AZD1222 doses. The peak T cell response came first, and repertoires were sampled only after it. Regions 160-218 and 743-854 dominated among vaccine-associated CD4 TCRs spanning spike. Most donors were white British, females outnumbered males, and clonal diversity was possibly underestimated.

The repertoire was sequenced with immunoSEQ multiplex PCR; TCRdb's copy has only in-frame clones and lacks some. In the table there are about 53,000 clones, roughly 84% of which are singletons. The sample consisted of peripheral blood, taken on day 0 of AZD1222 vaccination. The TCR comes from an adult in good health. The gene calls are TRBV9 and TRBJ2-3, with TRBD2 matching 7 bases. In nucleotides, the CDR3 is TGTGCCAGCAGCGCTGCCCTCTCGGCGGGAGTGGCAGCAGATACGCAGTATTTT. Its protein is CASSAALSAGVAADTQYF.